One and the same sample provided the 28 T cell receptor beta chains below, sequenced in a study of early T cells in non-severe SARS-CoV-2 infection. In TCRdb, the 5' RACE reads were re-called with MiXCR into one record per CDR3 protein. Among 75,000 to 90,000 distinct CDR3 sequences listed, over 9.5% were seen once. Material: whole blood, obtained at baseline. The receptors here all came from an adult who was a healthcare worker with PCR-confirmed SARS-CoV-2 infection or an uninfected control (not recorded which).

The sample holds many counts of this clonotype. This chain links TRBV30 with TRBJ2-1; D is perhaps TRBD1 (6 bases). CDR3 size: 16 residues. V lost 1 base to trimming and J lost 4 bases, with 17 bases between them. CDR1 and CDR2 (germline): GTSNPN, SVGIG (reference sequence). CDR3 coding DNA: TGTGCCTGGAGTGGCCCAGGGACAATGGGGTACAATGAGCAGTTCTTC. This encodes CAWSGPGTMGYNEQFF.

This clonotype was seen repeatedly, ten times or more. The chain carries TRBV2 and TRBJ1-5, with D possibly being TRBD1 (5 bases). The CDR3 sequence is 14 residues long. The germline CDR1 and CDR2 sequences are SNHLY and FYNNEI. V shed 7 bases and J shed 2 bases, with 12 bases lying between them. CDR3 bases: TGTGCCAGCACGGGATCGGGGGGCAATCAGCCCCAGCATTTT. Its protein product is CASTGSGGNQPQHF.

This clonotype was counted ten times or more. This sequence joins TRBV3-1 and TRBJ1-2; 9 nucleotides line up with TRBD1. There are 14 residues in the CDR3. After removal of 1 base from V and 8 bases from J, the junction contained 5 bases not matched to a gene. CDR1 is LGHDT, CDR2 YNNKEL, per germline (reference sequence). In nucleotides, the CDR3 is TGTGCCAGCAGCCAAGTCGTTACAGGGGGCGGCTACACCTTC. Amino acid sequence: CASSQVVTGGGYTF.

There are a few counts of this clonotype. V usage is TRBV20-1 and J usage is TRBJ2-1; D remains ambiguous. Germline lookup yields CDR1 DFQATT and CDR2 SNEGSKA (reference sequence). The CDR3 has 14 residues. V was trimmed by 4 bases and J by 4 bases, leaving 14 bases between them. The CDR3 protein is CSANPPGLYNEQFF. The DNA for the CDR3 is TGCAGTGCTAACCCCCCCGGCCTTTACAATGAGCAGTTCTTC.

Only a few counts were recorded for this clonotype. The CDR3 DNA sequence: TGTGCCAGCAGTTTATACCAACGGACCATTCCTATTGAGCAGTACTTC. This translates into CASSLYQRTIPIEQYF. This sequence joins TRBV27 and TRBJ2-7; D ambiguous. The CDR3 is 16 residues long. The germline gives CDR1 MNHEY, CDR2 SMNVEV (reference sequence). V was clipped by 1 base and J by 7 bases, with 20 bases between them.

This clonotype was counted only a few times. The V call is TRBV30, the J call TRBJ1-1; D is unclear. V gave up 0 bases and J gave up 3 bases, with 8 bases separating them. Germline V gives CDR1 GTSNPN, CDR2 SVGIG (reference sequence). CDR3 length equals 13 residues. CDR3 protein: CAWSVNSDTEAFF. The CDR3, as DNA: TGTGCCTGGAGTGTCAATAGTGACACTGAAGCTTTCTTT.

This clonotype was found a few times. The V call is TRBV6-4, the J call TRBJ2-5; 11 bases align to TRBD2. V lost 3 bases, J lost 7 bases, and 4 bases stayed unmatched. CDR1 is MRHNA and CDR2 is SNTAGT in the germline V gene. The length of the CDR3 is 14 residues. The CDR3 is CASSELAGDGTQYF. In DNA, the CDR3 is TGTGCCAGCAGTGAACTAGCGGGAGACGGGACCCAGTACTTC.

Here the CDR3 DNA reads TGCAGTGCTACCACCGGTAGAGTAAATGAGCAGTTCTTC. Encoded protein: CSATTGRVNEQFF. This chain uses TRBV20-1 with TRBJ2-1; D remains ambiguous. Looked up from germline, CDR1 is DFQATT and CDR2 is SNEGSKA (reference sequence). This CDR3 is built from 13 residues. The ends were cut back, 4 bases at V and 7 bases at J, with 14 bases in the middle.

The chain combines TRBV27 with TRBJ2-7, with TRBD1 matching 8 bases. The CDR3 is 12 amino acids. Trimming at V came to 5 bases and at J to 5 bases, leaving 2 bases not matched to a gene. CDR1 and CDR2 (germline): MNHEY, SMNVEV (reference sequence). The CDR3 is CASSKQGDEQYF. CDR3 nucleotide sequence: TGTGCCAGCAGTAAACAGGGGGACGAGCAGTACTTC.

This chain links TRBV3-1 with TRBJ2-5; 9 nucleotides line up with TRBD2. The V segment lost 2 bases and the J segment 2 bases; nucleotides outside the gene matches: 9. This CDR3 region has 17 residues. Germline lookup yields CDR1 LGHDT and CDR2 YNNKEL (reference sequence). The CDR3 protein is CASSQYLAGSQQETQYF. The CDR3 DNA is TGTGCCAGCAGCCAATACCTAGCGGGAAGTCAGCAAGAGACCCAGTACTTC.

The chain uses TRBV7-8 and TRBJ2-6, with D unresolved. Germline CDR1 is SGHVS and CDR2 is FQNEAQ. Deletions cut 8 bases from V and 0 bases from J, with 2 bases between. CDR3 length: 12 amino acids. As DNA, the CDR3 is TGTGCCAGCCACTCTGGGGCCAACGTCCTGACTTTC. It encodes CASHSGANVLTF.

The table lists this clonotype with many counts. The chain recombines TRBV7-8 with TRBJ2-3; D not resolved. Germline V gene sequence: CDR1 SGHVS, CDR2 FQNEAQ. The CDR3 length is 13 residues. The V end lost 4 bases, the J end lost 4 bases, and 9 bases lay between the germline ends. As DNA, the CDR3 is TGTGCCAGCAGCTCCTGGCAGGCAGATACGCAGTATTTT. This gives the protein CASSSWQADTQYF.

The chain is built from TRBV25-1 and TRBJ1-4, with 9 positions matching TRBD1. V shed 8 bases and J 3 bases; nucleotides not matched to a gene: 7. Germline lookup yields CDR1 MGHDK and CDR2 SYGVNS. The length of the CDR3 is 15 residues. The CDR3, as DNA: TGTGCCAGCGCCGCCCGACAGGGGGCTAATGAAAAACTGTTTTTT. It specifies CASAARQGANEKLFF.

The CDR3 protein is CASETVRAQGIQFF. For the CDR3, the DNA is TGTGCCAGCGAAACAGTCCGGGCCCAAGGGATTCAGTTCTTC. The chain has TRBV19 and TRBJ2-1; unclear D gene. Trimming shortened V by 9 bases and J by 13 bases, and 25 bases separated the two germline ends. CDR1 and CDR2 (germline): LNHDA, SQIVND (reference sequence). The length of the CDR3 is 14 residues.

This clonotype was seen only a few times. This rearrangement joins TRBV11-3 to TRBJ2-2, with a weak D call TRBD2 (6 bases). Between the trimmed V and J ends, which lost 2 bases and 6 bases, there was a span of 10 bases. The CDR3 loop spans 14 amino acids. CDR1 and CDR2 from the germline V gene are SGHNT and YENEEA. CDR3 loop: CASSLNSGAGELFF. DNA for the CDR3: TGTGCCAGCAGCTTAAATTCGGGGGCCGGGGAGCTGTTTTTT.

This clonotype was detected a few times. The CDR3 reads CASSKDRPETQYF. The CDR3 DNA sequence: TGCGCCAGCAGCAAGGACAGGCCAGAGACCCAGTACTTC. The rearrangement uses TRBV5-1 and TRBJ2-5, with 7 bases lining up with TRBD1. This CDR3 region has 13 residues. V shed 4 bases and J 4 bases; nucleotides not matched to a gene: 4. Germline lookup yields CDR1 SGHRS and CDR2 YFSETQ.

This clonotype occurred many times. The gene calls are TRBV27 and TRBJ2-1, with D possibly TRBD2 on 5 matching bases. Trimming took off 5 bases at V and 3 bases at J, with 11 bases between the two ends. This CDR3 is built from 14 residues. Per germline, CDR1 MNHEY and CDR2 SMNVEV (reference sequence). Here the CDR3 DNA reads TGTGCCAGCAGTAGAGCGGTGCTCTACAATGAGCAGTTCTTC. Its protein product is CASSRAVLYNEQFF.

The rearrangement links TRBV5-4 to TRBJ1-2; the match to TRBD1 covers 8 bases. This CDR3 is 14 amino acids long. With 4 bases clipped from V and 5 bases from J, the junction kept 7 bases outside the gene matches. The germline V gene encodes CDR1 SGHNT and CDR2 YYREEE (reference sequence). The CDR3, as DNA: TGTGCCAGCAGCCCACGGACAGGGACGTATGGCTACACCTTC. Protein sequence: CASSPRTGTYGYTF.

The chain recombines TRBV12-3 or TRBV12-4 with TRBJ1-1, with TRBD1 identical over 9 bases. The length of the CDR3 is 14 residues. V dropped 6 bases and J dropped 2; count of bases not matched to a gene: 4. CDR3 sequence (DNA): TGTGCCAGCAGGGGGACAGGGTCCAACACTGAAGCTTTCTTT. The encoded protein is CASRGTGSNTEAFF.

V gene TRBV7-2 combines with J gene TRBJ2-7; a weak D match, TRBD2 (5 bases). CDR1 and CDR2 from the germline V gene are SGHTA and FQGNSA. The CDR3 is 13 amino acids. Trimming stripped 1 base from V and 7 bases from J, with 11 bases between. In nucleotides, the CDR3 is TGTGCCAGCAGCTTAGAATTAGCGTGGGAGCAGTACTTC. Encoded protein: CASSLELAWEQYF. Full variable domain (outside the CDR3, taken from reference TRBV7-2 and TRBJ2-7): GAGVSQSPSNKVTEKGKDVELRCDPISGHTALYWYRQSLGQGLEFLIYFQGNSAPDKSGLPSDRFSAERTGGSVSTLTIQRTQQEDSAVYLCASSLELAWEQYFGPGTRLTVT.

This clonotype was found many times. The CDR3 spells CSARDPLAGNEQFF. The CDR3 DNA reads TGCAGTGCTAGAGATCCACTAGCGGGAAATGAGCAGTTCTTC. The chain links TRBV20-1 to TRBJ2-1; 10 nucleotides align to TRBD2. The trim removed 0 bases at V and 7 bases at J, leaving 3 bases unmatched. CDR1 DFQATT and CDR2 SNEGSKA come from the germline V gene (reference sequence). CDR3 size: 14 residues.

This clonotype showed up just a few times. The V call is TRBV7-6, the J call TRBJ2-1; D is unresolved. The germline V and J ends were trimmed by 1 base and 3 bases, with 10 bases remaining between them. Germline V lookup: CDR1 SGHVS, CDR2 FNYEAQ. The CDR3 is 15 residues long. CDR3 region: CASSLDKSNYNEQFF. As DNA, the CDR3 is TGTGCCAGCAGCTTAGATAAATCGAACTACAATGAGCAGTTCTTC.

The sample holds a few counts of this clonotype. V usage is TRBV21-1 and J usage is TRBJ2-1; TRBD1 is taken as the D call from the table, unchecked against the DNA. TRBV21-1 constitutes a pseudogene. The CDR3 covers 18 residues. The CDR3 region has the DNA TGTGCCAGCAGCCGCCCTAGGCCCCCTAGCGGACCGCACAATGAGCAGTTCTTC. It translates to CASSRPRPPSGPHNEQFF.

The chain uses TRBV20-1 and TRBJ2-1; D might be TRBD2 (6 bases). With 6 bases removed from V and 4 bases from J, the gap between germline ends came to 13 bases. The CDR3 covers 13 residues. Looked up from germline, CDR1 is DFQATT and CDR2 is SNEGSKA (reference sequence). The CDR3 DNA follows: TGCAGTGCCAGGGACTGGGGATACAATGAGCAGTTCTTC. Amino acid sequence: CSARDWGYNEQFF.

The chain employs TRBV6-8 and TRBJ2-1, with 8 nucleotides matching TRBD2. There are 15 residues in the CDR3. Germline-derived CDR1 and CDR2 are MNHGY and SAAAGT. Trimming at V came to 0 bases and at J to 2 bases, leaving 0 bases not matched to a gene. DNA for the CDR3: TGTGCCAGCAGTTACTCGGGACTAGCCTACAATGAGCAGTTCTTC. Amino acid sequence: CASSYSGLAYNEQFF.

The chain couples TRBV20-1 to TRBJ2-3; D gene uncertain. The germline gives CDR1 DFQATT, CDR2 SNEGSKA (reference sequence). CDR3 length: 14 residues. Trimming removed 3 bases from V and 1 base from J, with 11 bases in between. The CDR3 coding sequence is TGCAGTGCTAGCCCGCCAACACGCACAGATACGCAGTATTTT. It specifies CSASPPTRTDTQYF.

This clonotype was counted a few times. This chain links TRBV19 with TRBJ1-2; D uncertain. The CDR3 is 14 residues long. Germline loops: CDR1 LNHDA, CDR2 SQIVND (reference sequence). With 7 bases removed from V and 0 bases from J, the gap between germline ends came to 12 bases. The CDR3: CASTSLAANYGYTF. In DNA form, the CDR3 reads TGTGCCAGTACCTCCCTGGCAGCTAACTATGGCTACACCTTC.

The sample holds a few counts of this clonotype. V and J are TRBV15 and TRBJ1-5; D may be TRBD1 (5 bases). V was clipped by 1 base and J by 3 bases, with 7 bases between them. CDR1 and CDR2 from the germline V gene are LNHNV and YYDKDF (reference sequence). This CDR3 is 14 amino acids long. The CDR3 DNA is TGTGCCACCAGCAGAGCAGGGATCAATCAGCCCCAGCATTTT. Encoded protein: CATSRAGINQPQHF.